The 5 T cell receptor beta chains given below trace back to one sample, sequenced in a study of Graves' ophthalmopathy and Graves' hyperthyroidism. For repertoire sequencing, the TCR beta CDR3 regions were amplified from RNA transcripts. Following a first-round RT-PCR that used HTBI primers, a second-round multiplex PCR was carried out. TCRdb re-called the multiplex PCR reads with MiXCR, one entry per CDR3 protein. There are a few hundred thousand distinct CDR3 sequences in the sample; 15% occur only once, and 5.5% to 7% lies in the top ten. Sequencing input: peripheral blood. The receptors derive from a young woman with stable Graves' hyperthyroidism.

This chain links TRBV7-9 with TRBJ1-1, with D hard to call. Germline loops: CDR1 SEHNR, CDR2 FQNEAQ (reference sequence). The CDR3 loop spans 12 amino acids. Trimming removed 2 bases from V and 4 bases from J, with 5 bases in between. Here the CDR3 DNA reads TGTGCCAGCAGCTTACGAACCACTGAAGCTTTCTTT. This gives the protein CASSLRTTEAFF.

This clonotype was observed a few times. The gene calls are TRBV19 and TRBJ1-1; D uncertain. Germline V CDR1 and CDR2: LNHDA, SQIVND (reference sequence). V shed 3 bases and J shed 0 bases, with 14 bases lying between them. The CDR3 length is 16 residues. For the CDR3, the DNA is TGTGCCAGTAGTATCCAAGGGAGTCGCATGAACACTGAAGCTTTCTTT. It is translated as CASSIQGSRMNTEAFF.

This chain links TRBV29-1 with TRBJ1-1; possibly TRBD1 for D (6 bases). Germline V gene data show CDR1 as SQVTM and CDR2 as ANQGSEA. This CDR3 is built from 13 residues. V lost 3 bases, J lost 5 bases, and 13 bases lay in between. In nucleotides, the CDR3 is TGCAGCGTTGAGTGGGGGGCGCGGACTGAAGCTTTCTTT. This codes for CSVEWGARTEAFF.

This clonotype was found many times. The chain uses TRBV7-9 and TRBJ1-2; a weak D match, TRBD1 (5 bases). The length of the CDR3 is 13 residues. V gave up 0 bases and J gave up 6 bases, with 8 bases separating them. Looked up from germline, CDR1 is SEHNR and CDR2 is FQNEAQ (reference sequence). The CDR3 DNA is TGTGCCAGCAGCTTAGCCAGGGATAATGGCTACACCTTC. Its translation: CASSLARDNGYTF.

This clonotype was picked up many times. This chain links TRBV7-2 with TRBJ1-1; D possibly corresponds to TRBD1 (5 bases). V shed 4 bases and J shed 1 base, with 13 bases lying between them. CDR3 length equals 15 residues. Germline values: CDR1 SGHTA, CDR2 FQGNSA. The CDR3 protein is CASSSELTANTEAFF. As DNA, the CDR3 is TGTGCCAGCAGCTCGGAACTGACAGCGAACACTGAAGCTTTCTTT.